This passage covers 25 T cell receptor beta chains from one sample sequenced in a study of blood T cells in healthy people across ages. The authors ran a second PCR of 7 to 11 cycles using a sample-barcoded 5' primer and a J-beta primer mix. In TCRdb, the 5' RACE reads were re-called with MiXCR into one record per CDR3 protein. The profile shows a few hundred thousand distinct CDR3 sequences, around a quarter of them singletons. The sample also formed part of further work on T cells of mothers and their children.

The sequencing input was blood. All receptors derive from a boy aged 2 to 9 in good health.

This clonotype has just a few counts. The rearrangement uses TRBV5-1 and TRBJ1-1, with D uncertain. This CDR3 is built from 14 residues. Germline CDR1 and CDR2: SGHRS and YFSETQ. Trimming shortened V by 6 bases and J by 10 bases, and 22 bases separated the two germline ends. The CDR3 reads CASISLPGHMGAFF. Here the CDR3 DNA reads TGCGCCAGCATCTCCCTCCCCGGGCACATGGGAGCTTTCTTT.

This clonotype was counted between two and nine times. The J gene is TRBJ1-4, the V gene TRBV5-1; possible D gene TRBD1, 6 bases. From germline, CDR1 is SGHRS and CDR2 YFSETQ. This CDR3 region has 14 residues. V lost 1 base and J lost 7, with 11 bases in between. The CDR3 DNA sequence: TGCGCCAGCAGCTTGAGGGGGACTGGTGAAAAACTGTTTTTT. It encodes CASSLRGTGEKLFF. Filled out from reference TRBV5-1 and TRBJ1-4, the complete variable domain reads KAGVTQTPRYLIKTRGQQVTLSCSPISGHRSVSWYQQTPGQGLQFLFEYFSETQRNKGNFPGRFSGRQFSNSRSEMNVSTLELGDSALYLCASSLRGTGEKLFFGSGTQLSVL.

The chain combines TRBV20-1 with TRBJ1-1; D is ambiguous. Germline V CDR1 and CDR2: DFQATT, SNEGSKA (reference sequence). V shed 8 bases and J shed 7 bases, with 11 bases lying between them. The CDR3 is 10 amino acids. Here the CDR3 reads CSTHESEAFF. The CDR3 DNA reads as TGCAGTACGCATGAGAGTGAAGCTTTCTTT.

This clonotype was observed at least ten times. The CDR3 region has the DNA TGTGCCTGGAGTCGGGTCGTCACTGAAGCTTTCTTT. It translates to CAWSRVVTEAFF. This chain links TRBV30 with TRBJ1-1; no clear D. Trimming took off 2 bases at V and 4 bases at J, with 8 bases between the two ends. The CDR3 covers 12 residues. Germline V lookup: CDR1 GTSNPN, CDR2 SVGIG (reference sequence). The whole variable domain, filled in from reference TRBV30 and TRBJ1-1, reads SQTIHQWPATLVQPVGSPLSLECTVEGTSNPNLYWYRQAAGRGLQLLFYSVGIGQISSEVPQNLSASRPQDRQFILSSKKLLLSDSGFYLCAWSRVVTEAFFGQGTRLTVV.

This chain connects TRBV12-3 or TRBV12-4 to TRBJ2-1; 8 nucleotides align to TRBD2. This CDR3 contains 13 residues. Trimming took 6 bases from V and 6 from J; bases not matched to a gene: 4. CDR3: CASRTREGNEQFF. In DNA, the CDR3 is TGTGCCAGCAGAACACGGGAGGGCAATGAGCAGTTCTTC.

The CDR3 coding sequence is TGTGCCAGCAGCTTACCAGCGGGCCGCACAGATACGCAGTATTTT. Translating it yields CASSLPAGRTDTQYF. V usage is TRBV7-2 and J usage is TRBJ2-3; tentatively, D is TRBD2 (6 bases). V was cut by 2 bases and J by 1 base, with 10 bases left in between. The CDR3 is made up of 15 amino acids. The germline V gene has CDR1 SGHTA and CDR2 FQGNSA.

This clonotype has a handful of counts. The chain joins TRBV20-1 to TRBJ1-1, with a possible D match to TRBD1 (5 bases). The germline V gene encodes CDR1 DFQATT and CDR2 SNEGSKA (reference sequence). CDR3 length: 15 amino acids. The V end lost 0 bases, the J end lost 2 bases, and 13 bases lay between the germline ends. This CDR3 is CSAREPGRLNTEAFF. The CDR3 DNA is TGCAGTGCTAGAGAACCGGGACGGTTAAACACTGAAGCTTTCTTT.

This clonotype was picked up a small number of times. The genes are TRBV7-2 and TRBJ2-1; D unresolved. Germline CDR1 and CDR2: SGHTA and FQGNSA. CDR3 length: 15 amino acids. With 3 bases removed from V and 2 bases from J, the gap between germline ends came to 11 bases. The CDR3 DNA follows: TGTGCCAGCAGCTTCGCTCGAAGCGCCTACAATGAGCAGTTCTTC. Translated: CASSFARSAYNEQFF. The full variable domain, in which reference TRBV7-2 and TRBJ2-1 provide the parts outside the CDR3, is GAGVSQSPSNKVTEKGKDVELRCDPISGHTALYWYRQSLGQGLEFLIYFQGNSAPDKSGLPSDRFSAERTGGSVSTLTIQRTQQEDSAVYLCASSFARSAYNEQFFGPGTRLTVL.

This clonotype was seen only a few times. This sequence joins TRBV4-1 and TRBJ2-5, with 10 nucleotides matching TRBD1. Germline V gene lookup returns CDR1 MGHRA and CDR2 YSYEKL. This CDR3 region has 16 residues. V was pared by 0 bases and J by 4 bases, with 5 bases of the junction left unmatched. CDR3 nucleotides: TGCGCCAGCAGCCAAGAAGGGACAGGGGTCCCAGAGACCCAGTACTTC. Its translation is CASSQEGTGVPETQYF.

V gene TRBV2 combines with J gene TRBJ2-6, with D possibly matching TRBD2 (6 bases). This CDR3 contains 15 residues. Germline assignment: CDR1 SNHLY and CDR2 FYNNEI. The V and J ends lost 6 bases and 3 bases respectively, with 12 bases between them. The CDR3 bases are TGTGCCAGCAGCGAGGAGGGAGGTGGGGCCAACGTCCTGACTTTC. Translation gives CASSEEGGGANVLTF. Based on the CDR3 plus reference TRBV2 and TRBJ2-6, the full variable domain is EPEVTQTPSHQVTQMGQEVILRCVPISNHLYFYWYRQILGQKVEFLVSFYNNEISEKSEIFDDQFSVERPDGSNFTLKIRSTKLEDSAMYFCASSEEGGGANVLTFGAGSRLTVL.

The chain combines TRBV12-3 or TRBV12-4 with TRBJ2-7; TRBD1 might be the D (5 bases). Between the trimmed V and J ends, which lost 3 bases and 1 base, there was a span of 10 bases. This CDR3 has 14 residues. CDR3 amino acids: CASSLTVKSYEQYF. CDR3 sequence (DNA): TGTGCCAGCAGTTTGACAGTGAAATCCTACGAGCAGTACTTC.

The chain uses TRBV21-1 and TRBJ2-5; TRBD1 is the table's D call and was not checked against the DNA. The J call is doubtful: the DNA matches TRBJ2-7 better. TRBV21-1 is a known pseudogene. The CDR3 is 15 residues long. In nucleotides, the CDR3 is TGTGCCAGCAGCAGAGGGACGGGGCATTCTTACGAGCAGTACTTC. Its protein product is CASSRGTGHSYEQYF.

This clonotype has just a few counts. The V call is TRBV6-2 or TRBV6-3, the J call TRBJ2-6; D possibly uses TRBD1 or TRBD2 (5 bases each). The CDR3 is made up of 15 amino acids. Trimming pared 5 bases from V and 0 bases from J, leaving 8 bases between. CDR1 and CDR2 from the germline V gene are MNHEY and SVGEGT. In DNA form, the CDR3 reads TGTGCCAGCAGTAGGGGAGTCTCTGGGGCCAACGTCCTGACTTTC. Residues: CASSRGVSGANVLTF.

This clonotype came up once. The chain joins TRBV6-2 or TRBV6-3 to TRBJ2-1; either TRBD1 or TRBD2 may fit D (5 bases each). Germline V gene data show CDR1 as MNHEY and CDR2 as SVGEGT. The CDR3 covers 14 residues. Deletions cut 6 bases from V and 5 bases from J, with 14 bases between. Here the CDR3 DNA reads TGTGCCAGCAGCCTCGGGACGGGACACAATGAGCAGTTCTTC. It is translated as CASSLGTGHNEQFF.

CDR3 sequence (DNA): TGTGCTAGTGGTTTGTCTAGCGAGGGCGCTGAGACCCAGTACTTC. It specifies CASGLSSEGAETQYF. The chain carries TRBV12-5 and TRBJ2-5; possible D gene TRBD2, 6 bases. Germline V gene data show CDR1 as LGHNT and CDR2 as FRNRAP. The V gene lost 2 bases and the J gene lost 5 bases, with 15 bases spanning the gap. This CDR3 comprises 15 residues. Variable domain in full (rest from reference TRBV12-5 and TRBJ2-5): DARVTQTPRHKVTEMGQEVTMRCQPILGHNTVFWYRQTMMQGLELLAYFRNRAPLDDSGMPKDRFSAEMPDATLATLKIQPSEPRDSAVYFCASGLSSEGAETQYFGPGTRLLVL.

This clonotype has more than one count but fewer than ten. The V and J genes are TRBV7-9 and TRBJ1-2, with no clear D. Trimming stripped 5 bases from V and 2 bases from J, with 18 bases between. Germline V gene data show CDR1 as SEHNR and CDR2 as FQNEAQ (reference sequence). The CDR3 contains 16 residues. This chain's CDR3 is CASSPWPEVFNYGYTF. The CDR3 nucleotides are TGTGCCAGCAGCCCTTGGCCGGAGGTTTTCAACTATGGCTACACCTTC.

The genes are TRBV6-5 and TRBJ2-4; D remains ambiguous. The CDR3 totals 16 residues. CDR1 and CDR2 (germline): MNHEY, SVGAGI. Trimming took 0 bases from V and 1 from J, leaving 10 bases between them. The CDR3 here is CASSYSTALAKNIQYF. The DNA for the CDR3 is TGTGCCAGCAGTTACTCCACAGCCCTTGCCAAAAACATTCAGTACTTC.

The chain has TRBV7-9 and TRBJ1-1; 7 bases line up with TRBD1. Trimming at V came to 5 bases and at J to 6 bases, leaving 9 bases not matched to a gene. The CDR3 length is 14 residues. The germline CDR1 and CDR2 sequences are SEHNR and FQNEAQ (reference sequence). As DNA, the CDR3 is TGTGCCAGCAGCCCCCTCGTCACAGGGGCTGAAGCTTTCTTT. It is translated as CASSPLVTGAEAFF.

A note on this clonotype: At one end the junction does not follow the germline gene, possibly because of a read error. The J gene is TRBJ1-5, the V gene TRBV6-5, with D hard to call. Germline CDR1 reads MNHEY; CDR2 reads SVGAGI. The length of the CDR3 is 14 residues. CDR3 DNA sequence: TGTGTCAGCAGGCCGGACCCCAGCAATCAGCCCCAGCATTTT. It is translated as CVSRPDPSNQPQHF.

This clonotype was found a few times. This sequence joins TRBV7-2 and TRBJ2-5, with 11 bases matching TRBD2. V was pared by 5 bases and J by 5 bases, with 7 bases of the junction left unmatched. CDR1 and CDR2 (germline): SGHTA, FQGNSA. The CDR3 consists of 15 residues. The CDR3 protein is CASSVSSGRRETQYF. The CDR3 nucleotides read TGTGCCAGCAGCGTCTCTAGCGGGAGGCGGGAGACCCAGTACTTC.

The chain recombines TRBV7-9 with TRBJ1-1, with 11 bases matching TRBD1. The CDR3 totals 16 residues. With 5 bases clipped from V and 3 bases from J, the junction kept 8 bases outside the gene matches. The germline V gene has CDR1 SEHNR and CDR2 FQNEAQ (reference sequence). The CDR3 region is CASSRPGQGGDTEAFF. DNA of the CDR3: TGTGCCAGCAGCCGACCGGGACAGGGGGGGGACACTGAAGCTTTCTTT.

A few counts support this clonotype. Here the CDR3 reads CASTRGREGTQYF. DNA for the CDR3: TGTGCCAGCACCAGAGGTCGGGAGGGGACCCAGTACTTC. The V and J genes are TRBV6-5 and TRBJ2-5, with 8 positions matching TRBD2. Trimming at V came to 7 bases and at J to 7 bases, leaving 8 bases not matched to a gene. CDR1 MNHEY and CDR2 SVGAGI come from the germline V gene. The CDR3 runs 13 residues.

V is TRBV20-1 and J is TRBJ2-5; 10 bases are a match to TRBD1. J gave up 4 bases and V 1 base, and 3 bases lay outside the gene matches. The CDR3 runs 14 residues. Germline V lookup: CDR1 DFQATT, CDR2 SNEGSKA (reference sequence). The CDR3 loop is CSARGDRGGETQYF. For the CDR3, the DNA is TGCAGTGCTAGAGGGGACAGGGGAGGAGAGACCCAGTACTTC.

This clonotype has more than one count but fewer than ten. The chain couples TRBV27 to TRBJ1-1; no firm D call. The CDR3 sequence is 17 residues long. Germline CDR1 MNHEY, CDR2 SMNVEV (reference sequence). Trimming left V 2 bases short and J 1 base short, with 17 bases between. The CDR3 DNA sequence: TGTGCCAGCAGTTTAAACCCTCCCAGGCTTCGGAACACTGAAGCTTTCTTT. Amino acid sequence: CASSLNPPRLRNTEAFF.

This clonotype was counted between two and nine times. The V and J genes are TRBV15 and TRBJ1-1, with D possibly being TRBD1 (5 bases). The CDR3 runs to 13 residues. The germline gives CDR1 LNHNV, CDR2 YYDKDF (reference sequence). Trimming stripped 1 base from V and 7 bases from J, with 10 bases between. CDR3 coding DNA: TGTGCCACCAGCAGAGGAAGGGGCTATGAAGCTTTCTTT. Protein sequence: CATSRGRGYEAFF.